A selection of T cell receptor beta chains follows, all from one sample in a study of T cell responses to AZD1222 COVID-19 vaccine. Data came from immunoSEQ multiplex PCR; TCRdb stores just in-frame clones and leaves some out. Among 200,000 to 250,000 clones listed, roughly 91% were seen once. Sequencing used peripheral blood, obtained on day 0 of MenACWY control vaccination. The source of these receptors is an adult in good health. CDR3s include the opening cysteine and the closing phenylalanine or tryptophan. The D gene is left open where the match is weak. The listing skips clone size in some rows; elsewhere it reads once, few, many or a size class.

size: NA
V: TRBV2
J: TRBJ1-5
D: TRBD1
DNA: TGTGCCAGCAGCGCGGGACAGGTCGGGCAGCCCCAGCATTTT
CDR3: CASSAGQVGQPQHF

size: NA
V: TRBV27
J: TRBJ1-1
D: NA
DNA: TGTGCCAGCAGTTTCAATCACAACACTGAAGCTTTCTTT
CDR3: CASSFNHNTEAFF

size: NA
V: TRBV5-8
J: TRBJ1-2
D: TRBD1
DNA: TGTGCCAGCAGCCCGGGACAGGGGGCTTTTTATGGCTACACCTTC
CDR3: CASSPGQGAFYGYTF

size: NA
V: TRBV29-1
J: TRBJ1-1
D: NA
DNA: TGCAGCGTACAACACTGGACTGAAGCTTTCTTT
CDR3: CSVQHWTEAFF

size: NA
V: TRBV3-1/TRBV3-2
J: TRBJ2-1
D: NA
DNA: TGTGCCAGCAGCCTAAGAAACAATGAGCAGTTCTTC
CDR3: CASSLRNNEQFF

size: NA
V: TRBV27
J: TRBJ2-2
D: NA
DNA: TGTGCCAGCAGTTTATTAGGCGGGGAGCTGTTTTTT
CDR3: CASSLLGGELFF

size: NA
V: TRBV5-6
J: TRBJ1-2
D: NA
DNA: TGTGCCAGCAGAAAGGAGCGGGGTGGCTACACCTTC
CDR3: CASRKERGGYTF

size: NA
V: TRBV2
J: TRBJ2-3
D: TRBD2
DNA: TGTGCCAGCAGTGGTGAGCGGGGGCCCTCAGATACGCAGTATTTT
CDR3: CASSGERGPSDTQYF

size: NA
V: TRBV5-4
J: TRBJ1-1
D: TRBD1
DNA: TGTGCCAGCAGCGCGTCAGGGGGCGCGGACACTGAAGCTTTCTTT
CDR3: CASSASGGADTEAFF

size: NA
V: TRBV6-1
J: TRBJ1-1
D: TRBD1
DNA: TGTGCCAGCAGTGAACAGACAGGGGGCTGGACTGAAGCTTTCTTT
CDR3: CASSEQTGGWTEAFF

size: NA
V: TRBV5-5
J: TRBJ1-4
D: TRBD1
DNA: TGTGCCAGCAGCTTGGACCCGGGACAGCCCAATGAAAAACTGTTTTTT
CDR3: CASSLDPGQPNEKLFF

size: NA
V: TRBV2
J: TRBJ2-5
D: NA
DNA: TGTGCCAGCAGTCGGAGCGGTGGCCTACAAGAGACCCAGTACTTC
CDR3: CASSRSGGLQETQYF

size: NA
V: TRBV7-8
J: TRBJ1-1
D: NA
DNA: TGTGCCAGCAGCGTTCAGTACGGGGGCACTGAAGCTTTCTTT
CDR3: CASSVQYGGTEAFF

size: NA
V: TRBV15
J: TRBJ1-1
D: NA
DNA: TGTGCCACCAGCAGAGAGCAGGGTATGAACACTGAAGCTTTCTTT
CDR3: CATSREQGMNTEAFF

size: few
V: TRBV11-2
J: TRBJ1-2
D: NA
DNA: TGTGCCAGCAGCTTAGATTTTAGAGGGCAGGGTGGCTACACCTTC
CDR3: CASSLDFRGQGGYTF

size: NA
V: TRBV10-3
J: TRBJ1-3
D: NA
DNA: TGTGCCATCAGTGCAAGGCCGAGAACCTCTGGAAACACCATATATTTT
CDR3: CAISARPRTSGNTIYF

size: NA
V: TRBV11-3
J: TRBJ2-1
D: NA
DNA: TGTGCCAGCAGCCGTTGGGGTCACAATGAGCAGTTCTTC
CDR3: CASSRWGHNEQFF

size: NA
V: TRBV6-5
J: TRBJ2-5
D: NA
DNA: TGTGCCAGCAGTTCCCACAGGGCTAGGGAGACCCAGTACTTC
CDR3: CASSSHRARETQYF

size: NA
V: TRBV19
J: TRBJ1-5
D: NA
DNA: TGTGCCAGTACCCCGACACTGGATCAGCCCCAGCATTTT
CDR3: CASTPTLDQPQHF

size: NA
V: TRBV23-1
J: TRBJ1-5
D: NA
DNA: TGCGCCAGCAGTCCAACCGGGACTTTATATCAGCCCCAGCATTTT
CDR3: CASSPTGTLYQPQHF

size: NA
V: TRBV7-9
J: TRBJ2-3
D: NA
DNA: TGTGCCGCAGATACGCAGTATTTT
CDR3: CAADTQYF

size: NA
V: TRBV18
J: TRBJ1-6
D: NA
DNA: TGTGCCAGCTCACCGGAAAGCTCCTATAATTCACCCCTCCACTTT
CDR3: CASSPESSYNSPLHF

size: NA
V: TRBV5-5
J: TRBJ2-2
D: NA
DNA: TGTGCCAGCAGCTTGTTACAGATCACCGGGGAGCTGTTTTTT
CDR3: CASSLLQITGELFF

size: NA
V: TRBV24-1
J: TRBJ1-5
D: NA
DNA: TGTGCCACCAGGCCCACCGGGGGCACTCAGCCCCAGCATTTT
CDR3: CATRPTGGTQPQHF

size: NA
V: TRBV9
J: TRBJ2-3
D: NA
DNA: TGTGCCAGCAGCGTACGGGCTGGCACAGATACGCAGTATTTT
CDR3: CASSVRAGTDTQYF

size: NA
V: TRBV28
J: TRBJ2-7
D: TRBD2
DNA: TGTGCCAGCAGTTTTAGCGGGGGTTCCTACGAGCAGTACTTC
CDR3: CASSFSGGSYEQYF

size: once
V: TRBV15
J: TRBJ1-2
D: NA
DNA: TGTGCCACCAGCTACCGGACAGACTACCGCTATGGCTACACCTTC
CDR3: CATSYRTDYRYGYTF

size: NA
V: TRBV28
J: TRBJ2-5
D: TRBD1
DNA: TGTGCCAGCAGCACTTCGGGGCTACGGGACAGACTCCAAGAGACCCAGTACTTC
CDR3: CASSTSGLRDRLQETQYF

size: NA
V: TRBV20-1
J: TRBJ1-2
D: NA
DNA: TGCAGTGCTAGTAACGGCTATGGCTACACCTTC
CDR3: CSASNGYGYTF

size: NA
V: TRBV10-1
J: TRBJ1-2
D: NA
DNA: TGCGCCAGCAGTGAGAACCCTAACTATGGCTACACCTTC
CDR3: CASSENPNYGYTF

size: NA
V: TRBV11-2
J: TRBJ1-3
D: NA
DNA: TGTGCCAGCATCAGAGGAGGGGGGAACTCTGGAAACACCATATATTTT
CDR3: CASIRGGGNSGNTIYF

size: NA
V: TRBV19
J: TRBJ2-6
D: NA
DNA: TGTGCCACCAAACAGGAGGGAGCTGGGGCCAACGTCCTGACTTTC
CDR3: CATKQEGAGANVLTF

size: NA
V: TRBV12-5
J: TRBJ2-2
D: NA
DNA: TGTGCTAGTGGTTTGGTACCAGACACCGGGGAGCTGTTTTTT
CDR3: CASGLVPDTGELFF

size: NA
V: TRBV5-4
J: TRBJ2-1
D: TRBD1
DNA: TGTGCCAGCAGCCACATTGAAGGGGGCGCCTACAATGAGCAGTTCTTC
CDR3: CASSHIEGGAYNEQFF

size: NA
V: TRBV5-8
J: TRBJ1-6
D: TRBD1
DNA: TGTGCCAGCAGCAAGGGACAGGGATTTCCACCCCTCCACTTT
CDR3: CASSKGQGFPPLHF

size: NA
V: TRBV11-2
J: TRBJ1-3
D: NA
DNA: TGTGCCAGCAGCCCGGGGCGGTTATCCCTCTCTGGAAACACCATATATTTT
CDR3: CASSPGRLSLSGNTIYF

size: NA
V: TRBV14
J: TRBJ2-2
D: TRBD1
DNA: TGTGCCAGCAGCCGACAGGGGCTCACCGGGGAGCTGTTTTTT
CDR3: CASSRQGLTGELFF

size: NA
V: TRBV24-1
J: TRBJ2-2
D: NA
DNA: TGTGCCACCAGTGATTGGGGGGGCGCGGGCACCGGGGAGCTGTTTTTT
CDR3: CATSDWGGAGTGELFF

size: NA
V: TRBV11-1
J: TRBJ2-4
D: NA
DNA: TGTGCCAGCAGCCCCCCCGACAGGGCCAAAAACATTCAGTACTTC
CDR3: CASSPPDRAKNIQYF

size: NA
V: TRBV12-3/TRBV12-4
J: TRBJ2-7
D: TRBD2
DNA: TGTGCCAGCAGTCTAGCGGGGGTTGAGCAGTACTTC
CDR3: CASSLAGVEQYF

size: NA
V: TRBV30
J: TRBJ2-7
D: TRBD2
DNA: TGTGCCTGGAAGTTGGGGAGGGGTTCCTACGAGCAGTACTTC
CDR3: CAWKLGRGSYEQYF

size: NA
V: TRBV2
J: TRBJ2-3
D: NA
DNA: TGTGCCAGCCGCGAGGGGGTGGATACGCAGTATTTT
CDR3: CASREGVDTQYF

size: few
V: TRBV30
J: TRBJ1-5
D: NA
DNA: TGTGCCTGGAGTCGGGGGACCGATAGCAATCAGCCCCAGCATTTT
CDR3: CAWSRGTDSNQPQHF

size: NA
V: TRBV30
J: TRBJ2-1
D: TRBD1
DNA: TGTGCCTGGAGTAGAGGGACAGGGAAGAGTAATGAGCAGTTCTTC
CDR3: CAWSRGTGKSNEQFF

size: NA
V: TRBV7-9
J: TRBJ1-2
D: NA
DNA: TGTGCCAGCAGCCCCCGAGGGGGGCTCTATGGCTACACCTTC
CDR3: CASSPRGGLYGYTF

size: NA
V: TRBV19
J: TRBJ1-1
D: TRBD1
DNA: TGTGCCAGCAAGGACAGGCCTAACACTGAAGCTTTCTTT
CDR3: CASKDRPNTEAFF

size: NA
V: TRBV6-5
J: TRBJ2-7
D: NA
DNA: TGTGCCAGCAGTTACTCGGGGGGGCGTCTATACGAGCAGTACTTC
CDR3: CASSYSGGRLYEQYF

size: NA
V: TRBV11-2
J: TRBJ2-3
D: TRBD2
DNA: TGTGCCAGCAGCTTCAGCGGGGGGCGAGATACGCAGTATTTT
CDR3: CASSFSGGRDTQYF

size: NA
V: TRBV3-1/TRBV3-2
J: TRBJ1-3
D: TRBD1
DNA: TGTGCCAGCAGCCAGAGGGGGCAGGGGGCTTCTGGAAACACCATATATTTT
CDR3: CASSQRGQGASGNTIYF

size: once
V: TRBV7-9
J: TRBJ1-1
D: NA
DNA: TGTGCCAGCAGCTTAGGGGGGGCGCTGGGGACTGAAGCTTTCTTT
CDR3: CASSLGGALGTEAFF

size: NA
V: TRBV7-2
J: TRBJ2-3
D: TRBD2
DNA: TGTGCCAGCAGCCAGACGCTTCTGGGGGGGGAAGATACGCAGTATTTT
CDR3: CASSQTLLGGEDTQYF

size: NA
V: TRBV19
J: TRBJ1-4
D: TRBD1
DNA: TGTGCCAGTAGGCTACGACAGGGACCTAATGAAAAACTGTTTTTT
CDR3: CASRLRQGPNEKLFF

size: NA
V: TRBV7-2
J: TRBJ2-4
D: NA
DNA: TGTGCCAGCAGCTTAGGGGGGCAGGGGCGCAACATTCAGTACTTC
CDR3: CASSLGGQGRNIQYF

size: NA
V: TRBV2
J: TRBJ1-4
D: NA
DNA: TGTGCCAGCAGTGGCGGGGGTGATAATGAAAAACTGTTTTTT
CDR3: CASSGGGDNEKLFF

size: NA
V: TRBV7-6
J: TRBJ1-5
D: NA
DNA: TGTGCCAGCAGCACCAGGGGTAGGGATAGCAATCAGCCCCAGCATTTT
CDR3: CASSTRGRDSNQPQHF

size: few
V: TRBV24-1
J: TRBJ2-7
D: NA
DNA: TGTGCCACCAGTGACTCAGGCGGCGTTTACGAGCAGTACTTC
CDR3: CATSDSGGVYEQYF

size: NA
V: TRBV23-1
J: TRBJ2-7
D: NA
DNA: TGCGCCAGCAGTCAAGGAGGACCAAACAACACCTACGAGCAGTACTTC
CDR3: CASSQGGPNNTYEQYF

size: NA
V: TRBV10-1
J: TRBJ1-6
D: NA
DNA: TGCGCCAGCAGCGAGTCCGGACTTAATTCACCCCTCCACTTT
CDR3: CASSESGLNSPLHF

size: NA
V: TRBV5-1
J: TRBJ2-7
D: NA
DNA: TGCGCCAGCAGCTTGGCCTCTGCGAGGGGTTACGAGCAGTACTTC
CDR3: CASSLASARGYEQYF

size: few
V: TRBV18
J: TRBJ1-1
D: NA
DNA: TGTGCCAGCTCACTCGCGGAACAGGGTCCCACTGAAGCTTTCTTT
CDR3: CASSLAEQGPTEAFF